This TCR beta chain was documented in a study of T cell repertoires in cytomegalovirus infection. Overall study context: CMV infection together with matching HLA type was indicated by public TCR beta signatures.

The V gene lost 1 base and the J gene lost 8 bases, with 14 bases spanning the gap. The CDR3 runs 14 residues. Germline V gives CDR1 MGHDK, CDR2 SYGVNS. As concerns this clonotype: Its antigen remains unidentified.

TCRdb ran MiXCR on the reads and lists one entry per CDR3 protein. The data contain 250,000 or so distinct CDR3 sequences, more than 15% of them singletons. Broader study findings: The ex vivo response was dominated by HLA-C-restricted CMV-specific TCR beta clonotypes.

V usage is TRBV25-1 and J usage is TRBJ1-2; the D gene is possibly TRBD1 (5 bases). The clonotype comes from a human donor in good health (CMV status not recorded). Some clones in this sample may be carry-over from other donors' samples. The sequencing sample was made of CD8+ T cells from PBMCs. CDR3 sequence reads: CASSESHAQGGYTF. The CDR3 DNA is TGTGCCAGCAGTGAATCCCACGCCCAGGGCGGCTACACCTTC.